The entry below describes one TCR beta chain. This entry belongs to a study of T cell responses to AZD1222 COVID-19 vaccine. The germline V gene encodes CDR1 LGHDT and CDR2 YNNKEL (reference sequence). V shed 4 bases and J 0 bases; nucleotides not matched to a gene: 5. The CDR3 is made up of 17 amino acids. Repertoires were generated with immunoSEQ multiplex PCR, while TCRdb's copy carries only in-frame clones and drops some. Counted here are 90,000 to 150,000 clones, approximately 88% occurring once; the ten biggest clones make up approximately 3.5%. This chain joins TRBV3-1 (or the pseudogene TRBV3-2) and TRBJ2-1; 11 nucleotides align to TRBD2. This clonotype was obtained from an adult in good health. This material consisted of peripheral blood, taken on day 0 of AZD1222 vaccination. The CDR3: CASSRLAGGSSYNEQFF. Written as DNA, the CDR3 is TGTGCCAGCAGCCGGCTAGCGGGGGGAAGCTCCTACAATGAGCAGTTCTTC.